These 22 T cell receptor beta chains were sequenced from one sample in a study of beta chain features in type 1 diabetes. Study findings and constraints: In all four CD4+ subsets, TCRB CDR3 length was significantly, moderately reduced in type 1 diabetes.

These receptors have no known antigen. The sequenced template was cDNA made from the entire isolated RNA. Produced via immunoSEQ multiplex PCR; TCRdb's table is partial and in-frame only. The sample lists around 280,000 clones, over 12% seen once, with approximately 0.015% in the top ten. Material for sequencing was naive CD4+ T cells from blood. The receptors here all came from a man younger than 35 with type 1 diabetes.

The chain links TRBV9 to TRBJ2-5; 12 positions agree with TRBD2. Germline loops: CDR1 SGDLS, CDR2 YYNGEE. The CDR3 loop spans 16 amino acids. With V trimmed by 3 bases and J by 5 bases, 8 bases remained unmatched. The CDR3 DNA sequence: TGTGCCAGCAGCGAAACTAGCGGGGGGTCTGGGGAGACCCAGTACTTC. This sequence encodes CASSETSGGSGETQYF.

The chain combines TRBV11-2 with TRBJ2-1; 11 bases align to TRBD2. The CDR3 contains 14 residues. The germline CDR1 and CDR2 sequences are SGHAT and FQNNGV. As DNA, the CDR3 is TGTGCTTCAACCCTTCTAGCGGGAGGAACTGAGCAGTTCTTC. Its protein product is CASTLLAGGTEQFF.

The rearrangement joins TRBV11-2 to TRBJ1-2; 9 bases are a match to TRBD1. J was trimmed by 6 bases and V by 2 bases; bases with no gene match: 4. Germline-derived CDR1 and CDR2 are SGHAT and FQNNGV. The CDR3 runs 14 residues. The CDR3 DNA reads TGTGCCAGCAGCTTACCAAACAGGGGGCATGGCTACACCTTC. Its protein product is CASSLPNRGHGYTF.

This clone was counted only a few times. The chain is built from TRBV4-1 and TRBJ2-1; possibly TRBD2 for D (7 bases). This CDR3 is 16 amino acids long. Germline V gene lookup returns CDR1 MGHRA and CDR2 YSYEKL. The V end was cut by 1 base, the J end by 7 bases, with 17 bases between. CDR3: CASSQVGGGPKNEQFF. The CDR3 DNA is TGCGCCAGCAGCCAAGTAGGGGGAGGGCCTAAGAATGAGCAGTTCTTC.

The chain has TRBV2 and TRBJ2-7; D might be TRBD2 (5 bases). The CDR3 loop spans 17 amino acids. In germline, CDR1 is SNHLY, CDR2 FYNNEI. Trimming removed 6 bases from V and 3 bases from J, with 24 bases in between. CDR3 coding DNA: TGTGCCAGCAGCAAGCGGCAAGAACGATGGGAAATCTACGAGCAGTACTTC. Its protein is CASSKRQERWEIYEQYF.

The chain employs TRBV4-2 and TRBJ2-1, with D possibly matching TRBD2 (5 bases). There are 14 residues in the CDR3. The ends were cut back, 0 bases at V and 5 bases at J, with 8 bases in the middle. The V gene's germline CDR1 is LGHNA and CDR2 YNFKEQ. The CDR3 DNA is TGTGCCAGCAGCCAAGAGTCGAGGGACAATGAGCAGTTCTTC. Translation gives CASSQESRDNEQFF.

The rearrangement joins TRBV9 to TRBJ1-3, with a weak D call TRBD1 (5 bases). Trimming took 3 bases from V and 5 from J, leaving 15 bases between them. Germline V gene data show CDR1 as SGDLS and CDR2 as YYNGEE. The CDR3 extends over 15 amino acids. The DNA for the CDR3 is TGTGCCAGCAGCGCCTTAGGGGATCTCAGAAACACCATATATTTT. It specifies CASSALGDLRNTIYF.

In this sample, this clone turned up a few times. The chain links TRBV11-2 to TRBJ2-3, with TRBD2 matching over 8 bases. This CDR3 has 15 residues. Looked up from germline, CDR1 is SGHAT and CDR2 is FQNNGV. J lost 3 bases, V lost 5 bases, and 7 bases had no gene match. This CDR3 is CASSAAGDLTDTQYF. The CDR3, as DNA: TGTGCCAGCAGCGCAGCGGGAGATCTTACAGATACGCAGTATTTT.

The rearrangement uses TRBV5-4 and TRBJ1-2, with D unresolved. CDR1 and CDR2 (germline): SGHNT, YYREEE (reference sequence). Trimming took off 6 bases at V and 8 bases at J, with 14 bases between the two ends. The CDR3 loop spans 12 amino acids. The CDR3 DNA reads TGTGCCAGCACTAGCTATCTGGGCGGCTACACCTTC. Protein: CASTSYLGGYTF.

This sequence joins TRBV7-8 and TRBJ2-7, with unresolved D. The V gene's germline CDR1 is SGHVS and CDR2 FQNEAQ. V was trimmed by 6 bases and J by 3 bases, leaving 6 bases between them. The CDR3 has 11 residues. The CDR3 is CASSNYYEQYF. CDR3 coding DNA: TGTGCCAGCAGTAACTACTACGAGCAGTACTTC.

The rearrangement joins TRBV2 to TRBJ2-5, with a possible D match to TRBD1 (6 bases). Trimming removed 4 bases from V and 5 bases from J, with 17 bases in between. The CDR3 covers 15 residues. Germline V gives CDR1 SNHLY, CDR2 FYNNEI. CDR3 coding DNA: TGTGCCAGCAGTGGCGAGACAGGTCCGGGGGAGACCCAGTACTTC. This codes for CASSGETGPGETQYF. The whole variable domain, remainder taken from reference TRBV2 and TRBJ2-5, is EPEVTQTPSHQVTQMGQEVILRCVPISNHLYFYWYRQILGQKVEFLVSFYNNEISEKSEIFDDQFSVERPDGSNFTLKIRSTKLEDSAMYFCASSGETGPGETQYFGPGTRLLVL.

The chain carries TRBV2 and TRBJ2-7; 7 bases are a match to TRBD1. CDR3 length equals 12 residues. J was trimmed by 2 bases and V by 9 bases; bases with no gene match: 4. Germline-derived CDR1 and CDR2 are SNHLY and FYNNEI. CDR3 in amino acids: CASDRDTYEQYF. Written as DNA, the CDR3 is TGTGCCAGTGACAGGGATACCTACGAGCAGTACTTC.

A word on this clone: Other DNA sequences of this sample code for an identical CDR3. The chain recombines TRBV19 with TRBJ2-1, with 10 bases that match TRBD1. The length of the CDR3 is 13 residues. Unmatched junction bases numbered 1, after V lost 4 bases and J lost 7 bases. Germline CDR1 is LNHDA and CDR2 is SQIVND (reference sequence). The CDR3 reads CASSRDRGNEQFF. CDR3 nucleotides: TGTGCCAGTAGTAGGGACAGGGGTAATGAGCAGTTCTTC. The full variable domain, with the rest looked up from reference TRBV19 and TRBJ2-1, is DGGITQSPKYLFRKEGQNVTLSCEQNLNHDAMYWYRQDPGQGLRLIYYSQIVNDFQKGDIAEGYSVSREKKESFPLTVTSAQKNPTAFYLCASSRDRGNEQFFGPGTRLTVL.

This clone showed up just a few times. This chain's CDR3 is CASSYRSGDYGYTF. The CDR3 DNA reads as TGTGCCAGCAGTTACCGATCAGGGGACTATGGCTACACCTTC. V usage is TRBV6-6 and J usage is TRBJ1-2; a possible D gene is TRBD1 (6 bases). The CDR3 has 14 residues. Germline lookup yields CDR1 MNHNY and CDR2 SVGAGI (reference sequence). With 2 bases removed from V and 3 bases from J, the gap between germline ends came to 10 bases.

This clone was seen a few times. The chain recombines TRBV6-5 with TRBJ2-5, with D perhaps matching TRBD2 (6 bases). Germline loops: CDR1 MNHEY, CDR2 SVGAGI. The germline V and J ends were trimmed by 3 bases and 4 bases, with 12 bases remaining between them. This CDR3 region has 14 residues. The CDR3 nucleotides read TGTGCCAGCAGTTATTTCGCGGGGACAGAGACCCAGTACTTC. It is translated as CASSYFAGTETQYF.

This rearrangement joins TRBV7-2 to TRBJ1-2; no reliable D call. Looked up from germline, CDR1 is SGHTA and CDR2 is FQGNSA. The CDR3 runs 17 residues. Trimming removed 2 bases at V and 4 bases at J, with 20 bases between. The CDR3 sequence is CASSLRPAPGGLYGYTF. In nucleotides, the CDR3 is TGTGCCAGCAGCTTAAGGCCCGCTCCCGGCGGCCTCTATGGCTACACCTTC.

This clone was recorded a few times. The V gene is TRBV7-2, the J gene TRBJ2-7, with D possibly matching TRBD2 (6 bases). V shed 2 bases and J shed 0 bases, with 11 bases lying between them. Per germline, CDR1 SGHTA and CDR2 FQGNSA. The CDR3 runs 15 residues. In nucleotides, the CDR3 is TGTGCCAGCAGCTTACGTCGGGGGAACTCCTACGAGCAGTACTTC. The encoded protein is CASSLRRGNSYEQYF.

The chain joins TRBV2 to TRBJ1-6; D perhaps matches TRBD1 (5 bases). Germline V gene sequence: CDR1 SNHLY, CDR2 FYNNEI. CDR3 length equals 14 residues. V shed 10 bases and J shed 5 bases, with 15 bases lying between them. The CDR3 spells CATANRLNNSPLHF. CDR3 nucleotides: TGTGCCACAGCGAACAGGCTTAATAATTCACCCCTCCACTTT.

The chain carries TRBV5-1 and TRBJ2-1; 10 bases are a match to TRBD2. V was clipped by 0 bases and J by 1 base; unmatched bases: 7. This CDR3 comprises 18 residues. Germline V gene sequence: CDR1 SGHRS, CDR2 YFSETQ. CDR3 residues: CASSLVASGGSSYNEQFF. The CDR3 DNA reads as TGCGCCAGCAGCTTGGTGGCTAGCGGGGGCTCTTCCTACAATGAGCAGTTCTTC.

The J gene is TRBJ2-7, the V gene TRBV28, with 7 bases lining up with TRBD1. The CDR3 loop spans 11 amino acids. V dropped 3 bases and J dropped 13; count of bases not matched to a gene: 6. Germline V lookup: CDR1 MDHEN, CDR2 SYDVKM. CDR3 nucleotides: TGTGCCAGCAGTTTTACAGGGGTCCTTTACTTC. Translated, it gives CASSFTGVLYF.

This rearrangement joins TRBV7-2 to TRBJ2-5; D is possibly TRBD1 (6 bases). CDR1 and CDR2 (germline): SGHTA, FQGNSA. Trimming took off 3 bases at V and 5 bases at J, with 13 bases between the two ends. The CDR3 has 14 residues. CDR3 residues: CASSFQRGHETQYF. The CDR3 region has the DNA TGTGCCAGCAGCTTCCAACGGGGACACGAGACCCAGTACTTC.

The table lists this clone with a few counts. CDR3 DNA sequence: TGTGCCAGCAGCCTCCTGGGGCTAAACCCTTCCTACAATGAGCAGTTCTTC. Translating gives CASSLLGLNPSYNEQFF. The rearrangement uses TRBV7-9 and TRBJ2-1; D possibly corresponds to TRBD1 (5 bases). Germline CDR1 is SEHNR and CDR2 is FQNEAQ (reference sequence). CDR3 length: 17 amino acids. Trimming stripped 5 bases from V and 1 base from J, with 18 bases between.